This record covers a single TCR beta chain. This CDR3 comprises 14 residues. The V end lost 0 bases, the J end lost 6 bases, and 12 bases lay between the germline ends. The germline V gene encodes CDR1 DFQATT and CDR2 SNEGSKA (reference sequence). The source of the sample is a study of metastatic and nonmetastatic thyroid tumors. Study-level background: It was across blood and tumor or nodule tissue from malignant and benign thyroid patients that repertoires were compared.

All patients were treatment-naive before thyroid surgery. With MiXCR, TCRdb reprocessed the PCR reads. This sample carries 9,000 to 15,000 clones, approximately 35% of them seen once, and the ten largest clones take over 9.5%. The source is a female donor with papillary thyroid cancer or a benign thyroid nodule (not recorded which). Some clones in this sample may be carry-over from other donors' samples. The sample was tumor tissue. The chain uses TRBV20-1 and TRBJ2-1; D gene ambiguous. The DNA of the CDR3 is TGCAGTGCTAGAGATATAGGGTCCGGCAATGAGCAGTTCTTC. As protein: CSARDIGSGNEQFF.